A selection of T cell receptor beta chains follows, all from one sample in a study of response to subunit inactivated influenza vaccine. In TCRdb, the RT-PCR reads were re-called with MiXCR into one record per CDR3 protein. This sample has hundreds of thousands of distinct CDR3 sequences, with approximately 15% found just once. Specimen: PBMCs from blood, collected about 14 days before vaccination. The receptors were sampled from a man aged 45-65 years who received an inactivated influenza vaccine. Each CDR3 is given with its conserved first and last residue. The D gene is left open where the match is weak. The listing skips clone size in some rows; elsewhere it reads once, few, many or a size class.

cdr3_nt: TGCAGTGCTAGATTTGTTTTTGGTTCTGACTACAATGAGCAGTTCTTC
cdr3_aa: CSARFVFGSDYNEQFF
j_call: TRBJ2-1
clone_size: .
d_call: .
v_call: TRBV20-1
cdr3_length: 16

cdr3_nt: TGTGCCATCAGTGAGCGGGAGAGAGGAGTGTTAGCCGGGGAGCTGTTTTTT
cdr3_aa: CAISERERGVLAGELFF
j_call: TRBJ2-2
clone_size: .
d_call: .
v_call: TRBV10-3
cdr3_length: 17

cdr3_nt: TGTGCCAGCAGCCCACCTCTGGGGTTTGAGCAGTTCTTC
cdr3_aa: CASSPPLGFEQFF
j_call: TRBJ2-1
clone_size: few
d_call: .
v_call: TRBV7-6
cdr3_length: 13

cdr3_nt: TGCGCCAGCAGCCAAGATCTCCCCCGGGACAGCGGCTATGGCTACACCTTC
cdr3_aa: CASSQDLPRDSGYGYTF
j_call: TRBJ1-2
clone_size: many
d_call: TRBD1
v_call: TRBV4-3
cdr3_length: 17

cdr3_nt: TGTGCCAGCAGTCCCCCCTCGTTTACAGATACGCAGTATTTT
cdr3_aa: CASSPPSFTDTQYF
j_call: TRBJ2-3
clone_size: few
d_call: .
v_call: TRBV28
cdr3_length: 14

cdr3_nt: TGCAGTGCTCAGGGGGCGGGGTACGAGCAGTACTTC
cdr3_aa: CSAQGAGYEQYF
j_call: TRBJ2-7
clone_size: .
d_call: TRBD1
v_call: TRBV20-1
cdr3_length: 12

cdr3_nt: TGTGCCAGCAGCCAAGGAAAACTAGAAGTTAACTATGAGCAGTTCTTC
cdr3_aa: CASSQGKLEVNYEQFF
j_call: TRBJ2-1
clone_size: few
d_call: .
v_call: TRBV14
cdr3_length: 16

cdr3_nt: TGCAGTGCTAGAGACCCCAGGGGAACTAACTATGGCTACACCTTC
cdr3_aa: CSARDPRGTNYGYTF
j_call: TRBJ1-2
clone_size: few
d_call: .
v_call: TRBV20-1
cdr3_length: 15

cdr3_nt: TGTGCCAGCAGAAGACAGTATAGCAATCAGCCCCAGCATTTT
cdr3_aa: CASRRQYSNQPQHF
j_call: TRBJ1-5
clone_size: .
d_call: .
v_call: TRBV6-2/TRBV6-3
cdr3_length: 14

cdr3_nt: TGCGCCAGCAGCCATCTTACTAGCGAGGATGAGCAGTTCTTC
cdr3_aa: CASSHLTSEDEQFF
j_call: TRBJ2-1
clone_size: many
d_call: TRBD2
v_call: TRBV4-3
cdr3_length: 14

cdr3_nt: TGTGCCAGCAGCCAGACTAGCGTTGACAATGAGCAGTTCTTC
cdr3_aa: CASSQTSVDNEQFF
j_call: TRBJ2-1
clone_size: many
d_call: TRBD2
v_call: TRBV4-2
cdr3_length: 14

cdr3_nt: TGTGCCACCAGTGATCGAGGGTACAATCAGCCCCAGCATTTT
cdr3_aa: CATSDRGYNQPQHF
j_call: TRBJ1-5
clone_size: .
d_call: .
v_call: TRBV24-1
cdr3_length: 14

cdr3_nt: TGTGCCAGCAGCTTAGACGGGCGTATAGCTTTCTTT
cdr3_aa: CASSLDGRIAFF
j_call: TRBJ1-1
clone_size: few
d_call: .
v_call: TRBV7-2
cdr3_length: 12

cdr3_nt: TGCGCCAGCAGCCAATCCCGAGTCGCCGGGGAGCTGTTTTTT
cdr3_aa: CASSQSRVAGELFF
j_call: TRBJ2-2
clone_size: .
d_call: .
v_call: TRBV4-3
cdr3_length: 14

cdr3_nt: TGCAGCGTCGGACTAGCGGGGGCAGATACGCAGTATTTT
cdr3_aa: CSVGLAGADTQYF
j_call: TRBJ2-3
clone_size: many
d_call: TRBD2
v_call: TRBV29-1
cdr3_length: 13

cdr3_nt: TGTGCCAGCAGCCCGACAGGGTTCGAGCAGTACTTC
cdr3_aa: CASSPTGFEQYF
j_call: TRBJ2-7
clone_size: many
d_call: TRBD1
v_call: TRBV7-2
cdr3_length: 12

cdr3_nt: TGTGCCAGCAGTTTTCGCCTAGCGGGAGGACACAATGAGCAGTTCTTC
cdr3_aa: CASSFRLAGGHNEQFF
j_call: TRBJ2-1
clone_size: .
d_call: TRBD2
v_call: TRBV12-3/TRBV12-4
cdr3_length: 16

cdr3_nt: TGTGCCAGCAGGCATTCCGATACGCAGTATTTT
cdr3_aa: CASRHSDTQYF
j_call: TRBJ2-3
clone_size: few
d_call: .
v_call: TRBV3-1
cdr3_length: 11

cdr3_nt: TGCAGCGTTTCAAAGAACACTGAAGCTTTCTTT
cdr3_aa: CSVSKNTEAFF
j_call: TRBJ1-1
clone_size: few
d_call: .
v_call: TRBV29-1
cdr3_length: 11

cdr3_nt: TGTGCCAGCAGTGGACCCCTAGCGGGAAGGTGGACCGGGGAGCTGTTTTTT
cdr3_aa: CASSGPLAGRWTGELFF
j_call: TRBJ2-2
clone_size: few
d_call: TRBD2
v_call: TRBV6-1
cdr3_length: 17

cdr3_nt: TGCGCCAGCAGCTTGGCCCCCAGGGGCGGGTACAATGGGCAGTTCTTC
cdr3_aa: CASSLAPRGGYNGQFF
j_call: TRBJ2-1
clone_size: .
d_call: .
v_call: TRBV5-1
cdr3_length: 16

cdr3_nt: TGTGCCAGCAGTTTACAAACTAGCTCCGATACGCAGTATTTT
cdr3_aa: CASSLQTSSDTQYF
j_call: TRBJ2-3
clone_size: .
d_call: .
v_call: TRBV27
cdr3_length: 14

cdr3_nt: TGCAGCCTTAGGCTAGCCAGGGATACGCAGTATTTT
cdr3_aa: CSLRLARDTQYF
j_call: TRBJ2-3
clone_size: many
d_call: .
v_call: TRBV29-1
cdr3_length: 12

cdr3_nt: TGCAGCGTTAGGATAGGGGGCCAGGGCAATGAGCAGTTCTTC
cdr3_aa: CSVRIGGQGNEQFF
j_call: TRBJ2-1
clone_size: many
d_call: TRBD1
v_call: TRBV29-1
cdr3_length: 14

cdr3_nt: TGTGCCAGCAGTCCCCAGGGGGGGCCGACCTACGAGCAGTACTTC
cdr3_aa: CASSPQGGPTYEQYF
j_call: TRBJ2-7
clone_size: .
d_call: .
v_call: TRBV28
cdr3_length: 15

cdr3_nt: TGTGCCAGCTCAGGCGGGTTAGGGGAGACCCAGTACTTC
cdr3_aa: CASSGGLGETQYF
j_call: TRBJ2-5
clone_size: many
d_call: .
v_call: TRBV18
cdr3_length: 13

cdr3_nt: TGTGCCAGTTGTCTAGCGGGAGGTTATGTGCAGTACTTC
cdr3_aa: CASCLAGGYVQYF
j_call: TRBJ2-7
clone_size: few
d_call: TRBD2
v_call: TRBV9
cdr3_length: 13

cdr3_nt: TGTGCCAGCAGCCAAGCGACAGGGGACCGCTACGAGCAGTACTTC
cdr3_aa: CASSQATGDRYEQYF
j_call: TRBJ2-7
clone_size: few
d_call: TRBD1
v_call: TRBV3-1
cdr3_length: 15